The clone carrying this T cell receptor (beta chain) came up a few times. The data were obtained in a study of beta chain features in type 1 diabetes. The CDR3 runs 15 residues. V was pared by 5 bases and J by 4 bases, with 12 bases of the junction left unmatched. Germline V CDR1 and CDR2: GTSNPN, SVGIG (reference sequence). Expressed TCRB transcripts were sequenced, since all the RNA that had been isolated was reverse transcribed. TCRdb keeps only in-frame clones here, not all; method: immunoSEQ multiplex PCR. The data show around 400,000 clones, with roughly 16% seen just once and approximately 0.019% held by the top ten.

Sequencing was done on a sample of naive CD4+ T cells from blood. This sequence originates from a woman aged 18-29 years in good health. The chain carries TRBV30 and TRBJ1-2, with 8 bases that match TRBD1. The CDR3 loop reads CAWYRGNRNSYGYTF. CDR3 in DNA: TGTGCCTGGTACAGGGGGAATCGGAATAGCTATGGCTACACCTTC.